Shown below are 13 T cell receptor beta chains from a single sample sequenced in a study of glioma-infiltrating T cells after dendritic cell vaccination. Time point denoted: after dendritic cell vaccination, including at tumor progression/relapse. Clones were read by immunoSEQ multiplex PCR, and TCRdb kept only the in-frame ones, dropping some. Seen here are 55,000 to 75,000 clones, about 80% observed once, and the top ten hold more than 15%. The sequences come from blood, collected after dendritic cell vaccination. These receptors all stem from a human donor with glioblastoma.

This clone appeared a single time. The chain couples TRBV7-8 to TRBJ1-1, with a possible D match to TRBD1 (5 bases). CDR1 and CDR2 from the germline V gene are SGHVS and FQNEAQ. This CDR3 has 17 residues. Trimming removed 5 bases from V and 1 base from J, with 20 bases in between. In nucleotides, the CDR3 is TGTGCCAGCAGCCCCCAAGGGGCTAGGTCTTGGAACACTGAAGCTTTCTTT. Residues: CASSPQGARSWNTEAFF. Full variable domain (outside the CDR3, taken from reference TRBV7-8 and TRBJ1-1): GAGVSQSPRYKVAKRGQDVALRCDPISGHVSLFWYQQALGQGPEFLTYFQNEAQLDKSGLPSDRFFAERPEGSVSTLKIQRTQQEDSAVYLCASSPQGARSWNTEAFFGQGTRLTVV.

This clone was observed once. The rearrangement joins TRBV7-6 to TRBJ2-3; TRBD2 aligns across 10 bases. V dropped 5 bases and J dropped 0; count of bases not matched to a gene: 8. The CDR3 is 17 residues long. The V gene's germline CDR1 is SGHVS and CDR2 FNYEAQ. The CDR3: CASSGGTSVPSTDTQYF. For the CDR3, the DNA is TGTGCCAGCAGCGGCGGGACTAGCGTACCTAGCACAGATACGCAGTATTTT.

This chain links TRBV23-1 with TRBJ2-7; TRBD1 aligns across 9 bases. TRBV23-1 is an ORF, and what it does is uncertain. Losses at the gene ends were 4 bases for V and 0 bases for J; bases not matched to a gene: 7. This CDR3 spans 16 amino acids. CDR3 sequence: CASSLLQGAHSYEQYF. The CDR3 nucleotides are TGCGCCAGCAGTCTCCTACAGGGGGCCCACTCCTACGAGCAGTACTTC.

The chain joins TRBV20-1 to TRBJ1-1, with D maybe TRBD1 (6 bases). The V and J ends lost 5 bases and 8 bases respectively, with 12 bases between them. The CDR3 is made up of 11 amino acids. In germline, CDR1 is DFQATT, CDR2 SNEGSKA (reference sequence). CDR3 DNA: TGCAGTGCTGTAACAGGGTTAGAAGCTTTCTTT. Amino acids: CSAVTGLEAFF.

The chain employs TRBV2 and TRBJ2-3; tentative D call: TRBD1 (6 bases). V lost 5 bases and J lost 6, with 12 bases in between. Germline loops: CDR1 SNHLY, CDR2 FYNNEI. The CDR3 extends over 13 amino acids. The CDR3 loop reads CASSPGVGDTQYF. Written as DNA, the CDR3 is TGTGCCAGCAGTCCAGGGGTCGGGGATACGCAGTATTTT. Drawing the rest from reference TRBV2 and TRBJ2-3, the complete variable domain is EPEVTQTPSHQVTQMGQEVILRCVPISNHLYFYWYRQILGQKVEFLVSFYNNEISEKSEIFDDQFSVERPDGSNFTLKIRSTKLEDSAMYFCASSPGVGDTQYFGPGTRLTVL.

The chain uses TRBV18 and TRBJ2-5, with D tentatively TRBD2 (6 bases). Germline-derived CDR1 and CDR2 are KGHSH and LQKENI. The CDR3 runs 14 residues. V lost 3 bases and J 0 bases, leaving 8 bases between the germline ends. The CDR3 nucleotides read TGTGCCAGCTCACCCCGGGACTACCAAGAGACCCAGTACTTC. Protein: CASSPRDYQETQYF.

The V gene is TRBV18, the J gene TRBJ1-5; D is undetermined. The germline V gene encodes CDR1 KGHSH and CDR2 LQKENI. The ends were cut back, 1 base at V and 5 bases at J, with 12 bases in the middle. This CDR3 contains 15 residues. The CDR3, as DNA: TGTGCCAGCTCACCACTCTCAGCGACCCATCAGCCCCAGCATTTT. Translation gives CASSPLSATHQPQHF.

The chain links TRBV5-1 to TRBJ1-2; D call uncertain. Trimming cost V 4 bases and J 10 bases, with 26 bases left between them. The CDR3 has 16 residues. Germline-derived CDR1 and CDR2 are SGHRS and YFSETQ. In DNA form, the CDR3 reads TGCGCCAGCAGCCCAGACACGGGGATCGACCTTTTGGACTACACCTTC. This gives the protein CASSPDTGIDLLDYTF.

This rearrangement joins TRBV7-9 to TRBJ2-3; 11 bases map to TRBD2. Germline CDR1 reads SEHNR; CDR2 reads FQNEAQ (reference sequence). V shed 5 bases and J 5 bases; nucleotides not matched to a gene: 9. This CDR3 has 16 residues. The CDR3 spells CASSPVAGGRLDTQYF. The DNA for the CDR3 is TGTGCCAGCAGCCCCGTAGCGGGGGGGCGCCTAGATACGCAGTATTTT.

In nucleotides, the CDR3 is TGTGCCAGTAGTATCGGGTCTCGGGTCACTGAAGCTTTCTTT. This sequence encodes CASSIGSRVTEAFF. The chain links TRBV19 to TRBJ1-1; D not certain. The CDR3 is made up of 14 amino acids. V was trimmed by 3 bases and J by 4 bases, leaving 12 bases between them. The germline V gene has CDR1 LNHDA and CDR2 SQIVND (reference sequence). The full variable domain, with the rest looked up from reference TRBV19 and TRBJ1-1, is DGGITQSPKYLFRKEGQNVTLSCEQNLNHDAMYWYRQDPGQGLRLIYYSQIVNDFQKGDIAEGYSVSREKKESFPLTVTSAQKNPTAFYLCASSIGSRVTEAFFGQGTRLTVV.

The count of this clone is one. The chain recombines TRBV4-2 with TRBJ2-3; D unclear. Per the germline V gene, CDR1 is LGHNA and CDR2 is YNFKEQ. The length of the CDR3 is 12 residues. The V gene lost 5 bases and the J gene lost 3 bases, with 6 bases spanning the gap. The CDR3 spells CASSAETDTQYF. For the CDR3, the DNA is TGTGCCAGCAGCGCGGAGACAGATACGCAGTATTTT.

The chain recombines TRBV11-1 with TRBJ2-7, with TRBD1 matching 7 bases. Germline CDR1 is SGHAT and CDR2 is FQDESV (reference sequence). V gave up 5 bases and J gave up 2 bases; unmatched junction bases: 9. CDR3 length: 15 amino acids. CDR3 nucleotide sequence: TGTGCCAGCAGCATCTACGGGACAGATGCCTACGAGCAGTACTTC. This encodes CASSIYGTDAYEQYF.

The chain combines TRBV5-4 with TRBJ1-4, with no clear D. This CDR3 region has 13 residues. With 2 bases removed from V and 12 bases from J, the gap between germline ends came to 14 bases. Germline assignment: CDR1 SGHNT and CDR2 YYREEE (reference sequence). CDR3 DNA sequence: TGTGCCAGCAGCTTAGGCCGGGATGGGCAACTGTTTTTT. Protein: CASSLGRDGQLFF.